Sequencing of this T cell receptor (beta chain) was carried out in a study of cytomegalovirus exposure and HLA in healthy donors. General observations from the study: According to a subsequent analysis, TCR clusters from the first cohort were inclined to appear together in the 120 validation repertoires. The dataset shows that most TCR sequences were rare, while some public TCRs occurred in many donors.

Here immunoSEQ multiplex PCR was the method, and the copy in TCRdb shows in-frame clones only, minus some. This sample has around 250,000 clones, with nearly 90% found just once. On this clone itself: What it binds is not known.

Trimming stripped 0 bases from V and 8 bases from J, with 9 bases between. The length of the CDR3 is 13 residues. From germline, CDR1 is SGHVS and CDR2 FNYEAQ. Sequencing was carried out using PBMCs. This clonotype was sampled from a woman between 18 and 29 years old in good health and CMV-seronegative. J is TRBJ2-3 and V is TRBV7-6; D perhaps matches TRBD2 (6 bases). The CDR3 nucleotides are TGTGCCAGCAGCTTAGCGGGAGGAGGTACGCAGTATTTT. Encoded protein: CASSLAGGGTQYF.